A selection of T cell receptor beta chains follows, all from one sample in a study of T cells after yellow fever vaccination. TCRdb analysed the 5' RACE reads with MiXCR anew, one entry per CDR3 protein. The sample carries more than 350,000 distinct CDR3 sequences, about 9.9% recorded once. The starting material was PBMCs, obtained on the day of the first yellow fever vaccination. The receptors shown here come from a man between 18 and 35 years old who received the YFV17D yellow fever vaccine. The CDR3 runs from the conserved cysteine through the conserved F or W. Each record gives: clone size, D gene, V gene, J gene, CDR3 DNA, CDR3 protein. The D gene is left open where the match is weak. Clone size is shown for a subset of rows, as once, few, many or a class of expanded clone.

clone_size: .; d_call: TRBD2; v_call: TRBV5-4; j_call: TRBJ2-1; cdr3_nt: TGTGCCAGCAGCTTGGAACTAGCGGGGGGGCCGTCCAATGAGCAGTTCTTC; cdr3_aa: CASSLELAGGPSNEQFF
clone_size: many; d_call: .; v_call: TRBV7-2; j_call: TRBJ2-3; cdr3_nt: TGTGCCAGCAGCTGGCGGGGTAGCGGTAGCACAGATACGCAGTATTTT; cdr3_aa: CASSWRGSGSTDTQYF
clone_size: few; d_call: TRBD2; v_call: TRBV7-3; j_call: TRBJ2-1; cdr3_nt: TGTGCCAGCAGCTTAATACACCACTTCGGGGGGGGGAGCTCCTACAATGAGCAGTTCTTC; cdr3_aa: CASSLIHHFGGGSSYNEQFF
clone_size: few; d_call: .; v_call: TRBV28; j_call: TRBJ2-1; cdr3_nt: TGTGCCAGCAGTTTGGTTCTCCAGGATGAGTTCTTC; cdr3_aa: CASSLVLQDEFF
clone_size: few; d_call: .; v_call: TRBV11-3; j_call: TRBJ2-3; cdr3_nt: TGTGCCAGCAGCCCCCTCGGAGGGGCCAGCACAGATACGCAGTATTTT; cdr3_aa: CASSPLGGASTDTQYF
clone_size: .; d_call: .; v_call: TRBV4-1; j_call: TRBJ1-4; cdr3_nt: TGCGCCAGCAGCCAACCGACGGAGAGAAATGAAAAACTGTTTTTT; cdr3_aa: CASSQPTERNEKLFF
clone_size: few; d_call: TRBD1; v_call: TRBV4-1; j_call: TRBJ2-7; cdr3_nt: TGCGCCAGCAGCCAATGGCCCAGGGACAGGGGTTACGAGCAGTACTTC; cdr3_aa: CASSQWPRDRGYEQYF
clone_size: few; d_call: TRBD2; v_call: TRBV9; j_call: TRBJ2-1; cdr3_nt: TGTGCCAGCAGCGTAGGGCTAGCGGAGTACAATGAGCAGTTCTTC; cdr3_aa: CASSVGLAEYNEQFF
clone_size: few; d_call: .; v_call: TRBV10-3; j_call: TRBJ2-3; cdr3_nt: TGTGCCATCAGTGATCCATTAGATACGCAGTATTTT; cdr3_aa: CAISDPLDTQYF
clone_size: few; d_call: .; v_call: TRBV5-1; j_call: TRBJ1-1; cdr3_nt: TGCGCCAGCAGATCGGAAGGGGCCGCGACTGAAGCTTTCTTT; cdr3_aa: CASRSEGAATEAFF
clone_size: few; d_call: .; v_call: TRBV29-1; j_call: TRBJ1-1; cdr3_nt: TGCAGCGTCGATTCGACGGGGTACACTGAAGCTTTCTTT; cdr3_aa: CSVDSTGYTEAFF
clone_size: few; d_call: .; v_call: TRBV9; j_call: TRBJ1-1; cdr3_nt: TGTGCCAGCAGCCAGGGGTACGTCCCCGCTTTCTTT; cdr3_aa: CASSQGYVPAFF
clone_size: .; d_call: .; v_call: TRBV27; j_call: TRBJ1-2; cdr3_nt: TGTGCCAGCAGTTTATCGTCGACCCCTGCTTATGGCTACACCTTC; cdr3_aa: CASSLSSTPAYGYTF
clone_size: many; d_call: .; v_call: TRBV7-8; j_call: TRBJ1-5; cdr3_nt: TGTGCCAGCAGCCGTGGAGGGGGCAATCAGCCCCAGCATTTT; cdr3_aa: CASSRGGGNQPQHF
clone_size: .; d_call: .; v_call: TRBV10-3; j_call: TRBJ2-3; cdr3_nt: TGTGCCATCAGTGAACTTAGGGGCGGAGGCACAGATACGCAGTATTTT; cdr3_aa: CAISELRGGGTDTQYF
clone_size: few; d_call: .; v_call: TRBV20-1; j_call: TRBJ2-4; cdr3_nt: TGCAGTGCTAGAATAGGGACCAAAAACATTCAGTACTTC; cdr3_aa: CSARIGTKNIQYF
clone_size: few; d_call: .; v_call: TRBV29-1; j_call: TRBJ1-1; cdr3_nt: TGCAGCGTTCGGGAGAACTGGAACACTGAAGCTTTCTTT; cdr3_aa: CSVRENWNTEAFF
clone_size: .; d_call: .; v_call: TRBV19; j_call: TRBJ2-1; cdr3_nt: TGTGCCAGTAGTATGTTAGGCAGGGAGGTCCACAATGAGCAGTTCTTC; cdr3_aa: CASSMLGREVHNEQFF
clone_size: few; d_call: .; v_call: TRBV5-6; j_call: TRBJ1-5; cdr3_nt: TGTGCCAGCAGCCGAACGGGGGGCTCGGGACAGCCCCAGCATTTT; cdr3_aa: CASSRTGGSGQPQHF
clone_size: .; d_call: TRBD1; v_call: TRBV10-3; j_call: TRBJ1-2; cdr3_nt: TGTGCCATCAATGAACTATCGGACAGGGACTATGGCTACACCTTC; cdr3_aa: CAINELSDRDYGYTF
clone_size: many; d_call: .; v_call: TRBV29-1; j_call: TRBJ1-2; cdr3_nt: TGCAGCGTTGAAGGGGTCGACTTACTGAGGGGCTACACCTTC; cdr3_aa: CSVEGVDLLRGYTF
clone_size: .; d_call: TRBD1; v_call: TRBV4-3; j_call: TRBJ2-5; cdr3_nt: TGCGCCAACGGACAGGGTGTGACCCAGTACTTC; cdr3_aa: CANGQGVTQYF
clone_size: many; d_call: .; v_call: TRBV2; j_call: TRBJ2-7; cdr3_nt: TGTGCCAGCAGTCTCCGACAGGCCGACGAGCAGTACTTC; cdr3_aa: CASSLRQADEQYF
clone_size: many; d_call: TRBD2; v_call: TRBV5-1; j_call: TRBJ2-5; cdr3_nt: TGCGCCAGCAGCTTGACCGGGACTAGCGAGGAGACCCAGTACTTC; cdr3_aa: CASSLTGTSEETQYF
clone_size: few; d_call: .; v_call: TRBV7-2; j_call: TRBJ2-1; cdr3_nt: TGTGCCAGCAGTCGCCAGATCTCCTACAATGAGCAGTTCTTC; cdr3_aa: CASSRQISYNEQFF
clone_size: .; d_call: .; v_call: TRBV5-6; j_call: TRBJ1-1; cdr3_nt: TGTGCCAGCAGCAGGGGTGTGGGGAACACTGAAGCTTTCTTT; cdr3_aa: CASSRGVGNTEAFF
clone_size: .; d_call: .; v_call: TRBV4-1; j_call: TRBJ2-7; cdr3_nt: TGCGCCAGCAGCCAATCGCCTAGCTCCTACGAGCAGTACTTC; cdr3_aa: CASSQSPSSYEQYF
clone_size: .; d_call: .; v_call: TRBV9; j_call: TRBJ1-6; cdr3_nt: TGTGCCAGCAGCGTAGATGATTCACCCCTCCACTTT; cdr3_aa: CASSVDDSPLHF
clone_size: many; d_call: TRBD1; v_call: TRBV5-1; j_call: TRBJ1-5; cdr3_nt: TGCGCCAGCAGCTCCCAACAGGGGAAACAGCCCCAGCATTTT; cdr3_aa: CASSSQQGKQPQHF
clone_size: few; d_call: TRBD1; v_call: TRBV7-2; j_call: TRBJ2-1; cdr3_nt: TGTGCCAGCAGCACCCGACAGGGCTCCGTTCTACATGAGCAGTTCTTC; cdr3_aa: CASSTRQGSVLHEQFF
clone_size: .; d_call: TRBD1; v_call: TRBV10-3; j_call: TRBJ1-3; cdr3_nt: TGTGCCATCAGTGAGTCGGGCCCGGGACAGGGACTTTACACCATATATTTT; cdr3_aa: CAISESGPGQGLYTIYF
clone_size: few; d_call: .; v_call: TRBV30; j_call: TRBJ2-4; cdr3_nt: TGTGCCTGGAGTACTCAGGAAAACATTCAGTACTTC; cdr3_aa: CAWSTQENIQYF
clone_size: .; d_call: TRBD2; v_call: TRBV4-2; j_call: TRBJ2-5; cdr3_nt: TGTGCCAGCAGCCATAGCGGGGGGGTCCAAGAGACCCAGTACTTC; cdr3_aa: CASSHSGGVQETQYF
clone_size: many; d_call: .; v_call: TRBV5-1; j_call: TRBJ2-3; cdr3_nt: TGCGCCAGCAGCTTCCAGGTCGGAGATACGCAGTATTTT; cdr3_aa: CASSFQVGDTQYF
clone_size: few; d_call: .; v_call: TRBV5-4; j_call: TRBJ2-7; cdr3_nt: TGTGCCAGCAGCACGCCGACAGGCTCCTACGAGCAGTACTTC; cdr3_aa: CASSTPTGSYEQYF
clone_size: .; d_call: TRBD1; v_call: TRBV4-3; j_call: TRBJ2-7; cdr3_nt: TGCGCCAGCAGCCAAGATTCTCCCATTGGGACAGTAGTCGGCTACGAGCAGTACTTC; cdr3_aa: CASSQDSPIGTVVGYEQYF
clone_size: few; d_call: TRBD2; v_call: TRBV20-1; j_call: TRBJ2-1; cdr3_nt: TGCAGTGCAGCCCCTGCGGGGGGCAATGAGCAGTTCTTC; cdr3_aa: CSAAPAGGNEQFF
clone_size: .; d_call: .; v_call: TRBV4-3; j_call: TRBJ1-1; cdr3_nt: TGCGCCAGCAGCCAAGAAAGGACAGCCCACACTGAAGCTTTCTTT; cdr3_aa: CASSQERTAHTEAFF
clone_size: few; d_call: .; v_call: TRBV7-2; j_call: TRBJ1-6; cdr3_nt: TGTGCCAGCAGCTTAGGATGGGCTCCCTCGGATTCACCCCTCCACTTT; cdr3_aa: CASSLGWAPSDSPLHF
clone_size: few; d_call: .; v_call: TRBV29-1; j_call: TRBJ1-1; cdr3_nt: TGCAGCGAGGGAAGGGGGACTGAAGCTTTCTTT; cdr3_aa: CSEGRGTEAFF
clone_size: few; d_call: .; v_call: TRBV14; j_call: TRBJ2-1; cdr3_nt: TGTGCCAGCAGCCAGGTCTTTTCGTCCAGGCAGTTCTTC; cdr3_aa: CASSQVFSSRQFF
clone_size: few; d_call: .; v_call: TRBV12-3/TRBV12-4; j_call: TRBJ2-1; cdr3_nt: TGTGCCAGCGTGTACGGGGGGCCGGGCAATGAGCAGTTCTTC; cdr3_aa: CASVYGGPGNEQFF
clone_size: .; d_call: .; v_call: TRBV5-1; j_call: TRBJ2-1; cdr3_nt: TGCGCCAGCAGCTTGGGCGGGACCCGCAACGATCAGTTCTTC; cdr3_aa: CASSLGGTRNDQFF
clone_size: .; d_call: .; v_call: TRBV29-1; j_call: TRBJ2-3; cdr3_nt: TGCAGCGTTGACCTGCCCGGCGCAGATACGCAGTATTTT; cdr3_aa: CSVDLPGADTQYF
clone_size: .; d_call: .; v_call: TRBV5-1; j_call: TRBJ2-2; cdr3_nt: TGCGCCAGCAGCTTGGATATCGGGGAGCTGTTTTTT; cdr3_aa: CASSLDIGELFF
clone_size: .; d_call: TRBD1; v_call: TRBV5-5; j_call: TRBJ2-1; cdr3_nt: TGTGCCAGCAGCTTTACAGGGGCCAATGAGCAGTTCTTC; cdr3_aa: CASSFTGANEQFF
clone_size: .; d_call: .; v_call: TRBV9; j_call: TRBJ2-2; cdr3_nt: TGTGCCAGCAGCGTCCAGGCCTCGCGGGACGGGGAGCTGTTTTTT; cdr3_aa: CASSVQASRDGELFF
clone_size: few; d_call: .; v_call: TRBV12-3/TRBV12-4; j_call: TRBJ1-2; cdr3_nt: TGTGCCAGCACCCCTCCGGGCAGGAGCTATGGCTACACCTTC; cdr3_aa: CASTPPGRSYGYTF
clone_size: few; d_call: .; v_call: TRBV10-3; j_call: TRBJ1-5; cdr3_nt: TGTGCCATCAGTGAGTGGGGGGCGTTGGGCAATCAGCCCCAGCATTTT; cdr3_aa: CAISEWGALGNQPQHF
clone_size: .; d_call: .; v_call: TRBV6-2/TRBV6-3; j_call: TRBJ1-2; cdr3_nt: TGTGCCAGCACCCCACCGCCAGGGTCCCGTGGCTACACCTTC; cdr3_aa: CASTPPPGSRGYTF
clone_size: .; d_call: .; v_call: TRBV5-1; j_call: TRBJ2-1; cdr3_nt: TGCGCCAGCAGCTTGGCCAGCGACTACAATGAGCAGTTCTTC; cdr3_aa: CASSLASDYNEQFF
clone_size: few; d_call: .; v_call: TRBV6-1; j_call: TRBJ1-1; cdr3_nt: TGTGCCAGCTTGCGGACAGTAATCACTGAAGCTTTCTTT; cdr3_aa: CASLRTVITEAFF
clone_size: .; d_call: .; v_call: TRBV20-1; j_call: TRBJ1-1; cdr3_nt: TGCAGTGCTAGACCACCCGACATGGTCGTCACTGAAGCTTTCTTT; cdr3_aa: CSARPPDMVVTEAFF
clone_size: few; d_call: .; v_call: TRBV7-9; j_call: TRBJ2-1; cdr3_nt: TGTGCCAGCAGCTTACGAGGGGGGGCATGGAATGAGCAGTTCTTC; cdr3_aa: CASSLRGGAWNEQFF
clone_size: .; d_call: .; v_call: TRBV20-1; j_call: TRBJ1-1; cdr3_nt: TGCAGTGCGAGACGAACAGGGATAACTGAAGCTTTCTTT; cdr3_aa: CSARRTGITEAFF
clone_size: .; d_call: .; v_call: TRBV27; j_call: TRBJ2-2; cdr3_nt: TGTGCCAGCAACCATCTATTGACAGGGAACACCGGGGAGCTGTTTTTT; cdr3_aa: CASNHLLTGNTGELFF
clone_size: many; d_call: .; v_call: TRBV5-1; j_call: TRBJ1-2; cdr3_nt: TGCGCCAGCAGCTCCGGGGAGTCAGCCTATGGCTACACCTTC; cdr3_aa: CASSSGESAYGYTF
clone_size: .; d_call: .; v_call: TRBV12-3/TRBV12-4; j_call: TRBJ2-1; cdr3_nt: TGTGCCAGCAGGTTAGGGGGGCTCTACAATGAGCAGTTCTTC; cdr3_aa: CASRLGGLYNEQFF
clone_size: many; d_call: .; v_call: TRBV3-1; j_call: TRBJ1-5; cdr3_nt: TGTGCCAGCAGCCGGGACACCAATCAGCCCCAGCATTTT; cdr3_aa: CASSRDTNQPQHF